The 19 T cell receptor beta chains given below trace back to one sample, sequenced in a study of control samples from healthy donors and cancer patients. Sequencing was performed with immunoSEQ multiplex PCR; in TCRdb, only in-frame clones are kept and a portion is missing. The sample has under 80,000 clones, approximately 94% seen once. Sequencing was performed on blood. The receptors were gathered from a woman in her thirties or forties in good health.

The chain carries TRBV6-2 or TRBV6-3 and TRBJ1-2, with a possible D match to TRBD1 (5 bases). The length of the CDR3 is 16 residues. From germline, CDR1 is MNHEY and CDR2 SVGEGT. Deletions cut 6 bases from V and 4 bases from J, with 21 bases between. CDR3: CASSPPGGGFSYGYTF. The CDR3 DNA reads TGTGCCAGCAGCCCGCCCGGGGGGGGGTTCTCCTATGGCTACACCTTC.

The V and J genes are TRBV29-1 and TRBJ1-6, with 8 bases fitting TRBD1. Germline V CDR1 and CDR2: SQVTM, ANQGSEA. V was clipped by 6 bases and J by 10 bases; unmatched bases: 14. The CDR3 spans 15 residues. CDR3: CSVVTGEALGSPLHF. DNA of the CDR3: TGCAGCGTCGTGACAGGGGAGGCCTTAGGCTCACCCCTCCACTTT.

The CDR3, as DNA: TGTGCCAGCAGACAGGGCCCCAATGAAAAACTGTTTTTT. It is translated as CASRQGPNEKLFF. The chain couples TRBV14 to TRBJ1-4; D is possibly TRBD1 (6 bases). Germline loops: CDR1 SGHDN, CDR2 FVKESK. V was pared by 6 bases and J by 5 bases, with 10 bases between. The CDR3 loop spans 13 amino acids.

The CDR3 loop reads CASSPTGQSHQPQHF. For the CDR3, the DNA is TGTGCCAGCAGCCCCACGGGACAGTCTCACCAGCCCCAGCATTTT. This rearrangement joins TRBV6-2 or TRBV6-3 to TRBJ1-5, with 7 nucleotides matching TRBD1. CDR3 length: 15 residues. The germline V gene encodes CDR1 MNHEY and CDR2 SVGEGT. The ends lost 6 bases at V and 7 bases at J; junction bases unmatched: 12.

This sequence joins TRBV19 and TRBJ1-4, with D possibly TRBD1 on 6 matching bases. CDR3 size: 11 residues. From germline, CDR1 is LNHDA and CDR2 SQIVND (reference sequence). The germline V and J ends were trimmed by 5 bases and 14 bases, with 12 bases remaining between them. CDR3 coding DNA: TGTGCCAGTAGTCATCAAGGGGGGCTGTTTTTT. Translated: CASSHQGGLFF.

J is TRBJ2-7 and V is TRBV12-5; no reliable D call. V lost 2 bases to trimming and J lost 10 bases, with 12 bases between them. Germline V lookup: CDR1 LGHNT, CDR2 FRNRAP. This CDR3 spans 12 amino acids. Written as DNA, the CDR3 is TGTGCTAGTGGTTTGTGGCAAACGGAACAGTACTTC. Translating gives CASGLWQTEQYF. Based on the CDR3 plus reference TRBV12-5 and TRBJ2-7, the full variable domain is DARVTQTPRHKVTEMGQEVTMRCQPILGHNTVFWYRQTMMQGLELLAYFRNRAPLDDSGMPKDRFSAEMPDATLATLKIQPSEPRDSAVYFCASGLWQTEQYFGPGTRLTVT.

The chain uses TRBV4-1 and TRBJ2-7; possible D gene TRBD1, 5 bases. This CDR3 has 15 residues. V gave up 2 bases and J gave up 1 base, with 12 bases separating them. The germline gives CDR1 MGHRA, CDR2 YSYEKL. Written as DNA, the CDR3 is TGCGCCAGCAGCCAAACCCCCAGGGTTTCCTACGAGCAGTACTTC. It yields the protein CASSQTPRVSYEQYF.

The sample holds one count of this clone. The chain is built from TRBV5-1 and TRBJ2-7, with 7 nucleotides matching TRBD1. The trim removed 0 bases at V and 0 bases at J, leaving 6 bases unmatched. CDR3 size: 16 residues. CDR1 is SGHRS, CDR2 YFSETQ, per germline. CDR3 residues: CASSLGSAGGSYEQYF. CDR3 bases: TGCGCCAGCAGCTTGGGCAGCGCAGGGGGCTCCTACGAGCAGTACTTC.

Only one count was recorded for this clone. V is TRBV5-1 and J is TRBJ2-2; D is unclear. Germline loops: CDR1 SGHRS, CDR2 YFSETQ. The CDR3 extends over 12 amino acids. V lost 5 bases, J lost 4 bases, and 6 bases lay in between. The CDR3 nucleotides read TGCGCCAGCAGTTCCCTCACCGGGGAGCTGTTTTTT. This codes for CASSSLTGELFF.

The rearrangement uses TRBV11-3 and TRBJ2-1, with a weak D call TRBD1 (6 bases). Germline V gene sequence: CDR1 SGHNT, CDR2 YENEEA. The V and J ends lost 4 bases and 6 bases respectively, with 10 bases between them. The CDR3 contains 13 residues. DNA of the CDR3: TGTGCCAGCAGCTACCGGGACACCAATGAGCAGTTCTTC. Amino acid sequence: CASSYRDTNEQFF.

On this clone: Other DNA sequences in the sample encode the same CDR3. The chain has TRBV2 and TRBJ2-5, with D unclear. V was shortened by 4 bases and J by 2 bases, with 11 bases between the two germline ends. The CDR3 has 14 residues. The V gene's germline CDR1 is SNHLY and CDR2 FYNNEI. The CDR3 DNA is TGTGCCAGCAGTGGGAATCGGTCACAAGAGACCCAGTACTTC. Protein: CASSGNRSQETQYF. Drawing the rest from reference TRBV2 and TRBJ2-5, the complete variable domain is EPEVTQTPSHQVTQMGQEVILRCVPISNHLYFYWYRQILGQKVEFLVSFYNNEISEKSEIFDDQFSVERPDGSNFTLKIRSTKLEDSAMYFCASSGNRSQETQYFGPGTRLLVL.

The rearrangement joins TRBV9 to TRBJ2-7; 10 bases are a match to TRBD2. The CDR3 runs 16 residues. Germline values: CDR1 SGDLS, CDR2 YYNGEE. J gave up 2 bases and V 1 base, and 6 bases lay outside the gene matches. CDR3 sequence: CASSVSPSGSAYEQYF. The CDR3 DNA follows: TGTGCCAGCAGCGTATCACCTAGCGGGAGTGCCTACGAGCAGTACTTC.

The chain recombines TRBV19 with TRBJ2-7; D call uncertain. The CDR3 runs 12 residues. The ends were cut back, 2 bases at V and 4 bases at J, with 6 bases in the middle. The V gene's germline CDR1 is LNHDA and CDR2 SQIVND (reference sequence). CDR3 nucleotide sequence: TGTGCCAGTAGTATACACCCGTACGAGCAGTACTTC. Translating it yields CASSIHPYEQYF.

In the case of this clone: The sample holds other DNA sequences that translate to the same CDR3. The V call is TRBV18, the J call TRBJ2-1; D remains unclear. The V end lost 2 bases, the J end lost 4 bases, and 3 bases lay between the germline ends. Looked up from germline, CDR1 is KGHSH and CDR2 is LQKENI. The CDR3 loop spans 12 amino acids. CDR3 loop: CASSPAYNEQFF. The CDR3 DNA reads as TGTGCCAGCTCACCAGCTTACAATGAGCAGTTCTTC.

This sequence joins TRBV2 and TRBJ1-2; D is unresolved. This CDR3 comprises 13 residues. The germline V and J ends were trimmed by 7 bases and 0 bases, with 9 bases remaining between them. Per the germline V gene, CDR1 is SNHLY and CDR2 is FYNNEI. CDR3: CASTGRTNYGYTF. CDR3 DNA: TGTGCCAGCACCGGACGGACTAACTATGGCTACACCTTC.

This rearrangement joins TRBV6-1 to TRBJ2-3, with no clear D. The CDR3 runs 18 residues. V was clipped by 0 bases and J by 2 bases, with 18 bases between them. Germline V gives CDR1 MNHNS, CDR2 SASEGT. The CDR3 DNA follows: TGTGCCAGCAGTGAAGCCCGCACACACTTAGAGTCCACAGATACGCAGTATTTT. Its protein is CASSEARTHLESTDTQYF.

The chain employs TRBV4-2 and TRBJ2-5; 9 nucleotides agree with TRBD2. This CDR3 comprises 17 residues. V gave up 3 bases and J gave up 2 bases; unmatched junction bases: 10. Germline lookup yields CDR1 LGHNA and CDR2 YNFKEQ. Written as DNA, the CDR3 is TGTGCCAGCAGCCAGGGCGATAGCGGGGGTGGTCAAGAGACCCAGTACTTC. Protein: CASSQGDSGGGQETQYF.

In DNA, the CDR3 is TGTGCCAGCAGGGACTGGACTAGCGGGAGGGGCGAGCAGTACTTC. Translated: CASRDWTSGRGEQYF. V is TRBV6-5 and J is TRBJ2-7, with 15 nucleotides matching TRBD2. CDR1 MNHEY and CDR2 SVGAGI come from the germline V gene. The CDR3 has 15 amino acids. V shed 6 bases, J shed 6 bases, and the junction held 6 bases outside the gene matches.

V usage is TRBV2 and J usage is TRBJ2-7; D is unclear. The CDR3 length is 14 residues. From germline, CDR1 is SNHLY and CDR2 FYNNEI. Trimming removed 1 base from V and 3 bases from J, with 10 bases in between. The CDR3 DNA sequence: TGTGCCAGCAGTGAAGGGAAGGTTCACTACGAGCAGTACTTC. It encodes CASSEGKVHYEQYF. Full variable domain (rest looked up from reference TRBV2 and TRBJ2-7): EPEVTQTPSHQVTQMGQEVILRCVPISNHLYFYWYRQILGQKVEFLVSFYNNEISEKSEIFDDQFSVERPDGSNFTLKIRSTKLEDSAMYFCASSEGKVHYEQYFGPGTRLTVT.